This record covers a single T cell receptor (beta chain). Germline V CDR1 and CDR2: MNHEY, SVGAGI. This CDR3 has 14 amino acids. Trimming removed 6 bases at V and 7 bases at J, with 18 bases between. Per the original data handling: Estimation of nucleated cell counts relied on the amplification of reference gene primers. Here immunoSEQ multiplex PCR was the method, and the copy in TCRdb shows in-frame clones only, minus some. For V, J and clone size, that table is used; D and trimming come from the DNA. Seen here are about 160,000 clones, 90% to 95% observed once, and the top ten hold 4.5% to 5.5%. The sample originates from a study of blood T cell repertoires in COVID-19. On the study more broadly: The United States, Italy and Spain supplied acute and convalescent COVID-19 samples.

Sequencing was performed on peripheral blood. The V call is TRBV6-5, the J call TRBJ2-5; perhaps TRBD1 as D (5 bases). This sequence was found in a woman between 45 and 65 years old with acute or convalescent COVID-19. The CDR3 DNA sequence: TGTGCCAGCAGCGCGGACACAACCGGCGGGACCCAGTACTTC. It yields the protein CASSADTTGGTQYF.